These 22 T cell receptor beta chains originate from one sample sequenced in a study of regulatory T cells in long-lasting Graves disease. Time point meaning: persistent/refractory GD, antithyroid drugs over 5 years with positive TRAb. PBMC RNA was the source of the TCR library. Through Arm-PCR of CDR3 regions and iRepertoire HTBI primers, TCR beta libraries were built. In TCRdb, the multiplex PCR reads were re-called with MiXCR into one record per CDR3 protein. This table holds some 370,000 distinct CDR3 sequences, roughly 20% found once. The sample here was peripheral blood mononuclear cells (PBMCs), taken when the disease was refractory, from a patient treated with antithyroid drugs. The receptors originated from a woman in her forties with Graves disease.

This clonotype was recorded at least ten times. The chain is built from TRBV27 and TRBJ1-1; maybe TRBD1 (5 bases). The CDR3 has 14 amino acids. V lost 7 bases to trimming and J lost 0 bases, with 12 bases between them. CDR1 is MNHEY and CDR2 is SMNVEV in the germline V gene (reference sequence). The CDR3 sequence is CASTSGLLNTEAFF. The CDR3 DNA follows: TGTGCCAGCACCTCGGGACTCTTGAACACTGAAGCTTTCTTT.

This clonotype appeared many times. The chain combines TRBV12-3 or TRBV12-4 with TRBJ1-1; no reliable D call. V dropped 6 bases and J dropped 6 bases, with 11 bases sitting between them. This CDR3 has 12 residues. The CDR3: CASSPPSSEAFF. CDR3 DNA: TGTGCCAGCAGCCCTCCAAGTTCTGAAGCTTTCTTT.

This clonotype was counted between two and nine times. A much larger clone differs by one base, so this may be a read error. The rearrangement uses TRBV2 and TRBJ1-4, with D tentatively TRBD1 (5 bases). The CDR3 extends over 18 amino acids. Germline CDR1 reads SNHLY; CDR2 reads FYNNEI. Deletions cut 2 bases from V and 8 bases from J, with 24 bases between. The CDR3 coding sequence is TGTGCCAGCAGTGAACAGCTATTTACCGTAGCCCCAGGGGAAAAACTGTTTTTT. It encodes CASSEQLFTVAPGEKLFF.

This rearrangement joins TRBV5-1 to TRBJ1-1; no clear D gene. Germline assignment: CDR1 SGHRS and CDR2 YFSETQ. The length of the CDR3 is 16 residues. V was cut by 4 bases and J by 0 bases, with 16 bases left in between. The CDR3 DNA reads as TGCGCCAGCAGCCGGGCTAAACAGACCTTGAACACTGAAGCTTTCTTT. Amino acid sequence: CASSRAKQTLNTEAFF.

This clonotype occurred many times. The V and J genes are TRBV12-3 or TRBV12-4 and TRBJ1-6; TRBD1 matches at 10 bases. After removal of 5 bases from V and 6 bases from J, the junction contained 4 bases not matched to a gene. The CDR3 is 15 amino acids. The CDR3 sequence: CASSDRDRGNSPLHF. In DNA form, the CDR3 reads TGTGCCAGCAGTGACCGGGACAGGGGTAATTCACCCCTCCACTTT.

This clonotype was detected only once. This clone may be a read error of a much larger clone one base away. The rearrangement uses TRBV6-2 or TRBV6-3 and TRBJ1-1; 7 positions match TRBD1. Germline V gene sequence: CDR1 MNHEY, CDR2 SVGEGT. This CDR3 has 13 residues. The CDR3 region has the DNA TGTGCCAGCAGGTCGACAGGGTACACTGAAGCTCTCTTT. Protein sequence: CASRSTGYTEALF.

This clonotype was seen many times. The J gene is TRBJ2-7, the V gene TRBV2; D not certain. Germline V gene data show CDR1 as SNHLY and CDR2 as FYNNEI. Trimming pared 1 base from V and 7 bases from J, leaving 5 bases between. The CDR3 loop spans 11 amino acids. CDR3 DNA sequence: TGTGCCAGCAGTGAAGGGCCAGAGCAGTACTTC. It translates to CASSEGPEQYF.

This clonotype was seen a handful of times. The chain combines TRBV15 with TRBJ1-1; TRBD1 is a possible D gene (5 bases). The germline V gene has CDR1 LNHNV and CDR2 YYDKDF (reference sequence). The CDR3 covers 13 residues. V gave up 3 bases and J gave up 1 base, with 6 bases separating them. The CDR3 bases are TGTGCCACCAGCAGGCAGGGGAACACTGAAGCTTTCTTT. Protein sequence: CATSRQGNTEAFF.

The rearrangement joins TRBV20-1 to TRBJ1-2, with D maybe TRBD1 (5 bases). The CDR3 totals 16 residues. The germline V gene has CDR1 DFQATT and CDR2 SNEGSKA (reference sequence). Trimming removed 1 base from V and 4 bases from J, with 19 bases in between. CDR3: CSARVRNQGFFYGYTF. In nucleotides, the CDR3 is TGCAGTGCTAGAGTCCGTAATCAGGGCTTTTTCTATGGCTACACCTTC.

The CDR3 protein is CASGASGGNYNEQFF. CDR3 sequence (DNA): TGTGCCAGCGGAGCTAGCGGGGGAAATTACAATGAGCAGTTCTTC. The chain couples TRBV2 to TRBJ2-1; TRBD2 aligns across 10 bases. This CDR3 is built from 15 residues. Germline assignment: CDR1 SNHLY and CDR2 FYNNEI. The J segment lost 4 bases and the V segment lost 8 bases, leaving 8 bases of the junction unmatched.

This clonotype came up many times. V gene TRBV11-2 combines with J gene TRBJ2-5; possibly TRBD1 for D (6 bases). In germline, CDR1 is SGHAT, CDR2 FQNNGV. CDR3 length: 15 residues. V lost 2 bases to trimming and J lost 3 bases, with 13 bases between them. The CDR3 spells CASSLSQGWEETQYF. In DNA, the CDR3 is TGTGCCAGCAGCTTATCGCAGGGGTGGGAAGAGACCCAGTACTTC.

This clonotype was counted at least ten times. V gene TRBV2 combines with J gene TRBJ1-5; TRBD1 matches at 11 bases. There are 16 residues in the CDR3. Germline lookup yields CDR1 SNHLY and CDR2 FYNNEI. The junction had 6 bases not matched to a gene; V was cut back by 4 bases and J by 4 bases. The chain's CDR3 is CASSGHGTGGNQPQHF. The CDR3 DNA follows: TGTGCCAGCAGTGGCCACGGGACAGGGGGTAATCAGCCCCAGCATTTT.

The sample holds a few counts of this clonotype. The chain joins TRBV7-2 to TRBJ2-7; 11 positions match TRBD1. This CDR3 region has 19 residues. V gave up 6 bases and J gave up 2 bases; unmatched junction bases: 18. The germline V gene encodes CDR1 SGHTA and CDR2 FQGNSA. CDR3: CASSQGTGGLLAGPYEQYF. Written as DNA, the CDR3 is TGTGCCAGCAGTCAAGGGACAGGGGGTCTTTTAGCGGGTCCCTACGAGCAGTACTTC.

Only a few counts were recorded for this clonotype. This chain joins TRBV27 and TRBJ2-5, with no clear D. The germline V and J ends were trimmed by 5 bases and 1 base, with 17 bases remaining between them. Germline-derived CDR1 and CDR2 are MNHEY and SMNVEV (reference sequence). The CDR3 length is 16 residues. The CDR3 DNA reads as TGTGCCAGCAGTCCCCTACCTGCGGTAGCCCAAGAGACCCAGTACTTC. It translates to CASSPLPAVAQETQYF.

The CDR3 reads CASSLVGKVDSYEQYF. The CDR3 region has the DNA TGTGCCAGCAGCTTAGTGGGGAAGGTGGACTCCTACGAGCAGTACTTC. V usage is TRBV7-3 and J usage is TRBJ2-7; no firm D call. Germline loops: CDR1 SGHTA, CDR2 FQGTGA. V lost 2 bases to trimming and J lost 0 bases, with 14 bases between them. CDR3 length: 16 residues.

This clonotype was observed a few times. The chain recombines TRBV7-8 with TRBJ1-5; TRBD1 is a possible D gene (5 bases). Germline CDR1 SGHVS, CDR2 FQNEAQ. The CDR3 covers 15 residues. The V end lost 5 bases, the J end lost 0 bases, and 11 bases lay between the germline ends. The CDR3 DNA sequence: TGTGCCAGCAGCGGCCGGGACGGTAGCAATCAGCCCCAGCATTTT. This translates into CASSGRDGSNQPQHF.

This clonotype came up many times. The rearrangement uses TRBV28 and TRBJ1-1; D is undetermined. This CDR3 is 15 amino acids long. Germline V CDR1 and CDR2: MDHEN, SYDVKM. V was clipped by 2 bases and J by 0 bases, with 10 bases between them. In DNA form, the CDR3 reads TGTGCCAGCAGTTTACTGCATTCACTGAACACTGAAGCTTTCTTT. It translates to CASSLLHSLNTEAFF.

Worth noting for this clonotype: A read error is possible here, since a much larger clone lies one base away. The rearrangement joins TRBV29-1 to TRBJ2-2; D may correspond to TRBD1 or TRBD2 (5 bases each). Trimming took off 6 bases at V and 4 bases at J, with 12 bases between the two ends. Germline loops: CDR1 SQVTM, CDR2 ANQGSEA. CDR3 length: 13 residues. The CDR3 bases are TGCAGCGTAGTGACCGGGGCCACCGGGGAGCTGTTTTTT. It codes for CSVVTGATGELFF.

There are a few counts of this clonotype. The V and J genes are TRBV29-1 and TRBJ1-3; D not certain. This CDR3 is built from 13 residues. V gave up 5 bases and J gave up 3 bases, with 11 bases separating them. From germline, CDR1 is SQVTM and CDR2 ANQGSEA. CDR3 in amino acids: CSVFGQVGNTIYF. CDR3 in DNA: TGCAGCGTTTTTGGCCAAGTTGGAAACACCATATATTTT.

This chain links TRBV28 with TRBJ2-4; 7 nucleotides match TRBD2. There are 14 residues in the CDR3. Germline CDR1 MDHEN, CDR2 SYDVKM. V lost 3 bases and J lost 7; bases outside the gene matches: 6. The CDR3 is CASSFSSGSNIQYF. CDR3 DNA sequence: TGTGCCAGCAGTTTTTCTAGCGGATCCAACATTCAGTACTTC.

V and J are TRBV7-6 and TRBJ1-4; D is uncertain. Trimming removed 10 bases from V and 5 bases from J, with 17 bases in between. Germline values: CDR1 SGHVS, CDR2 FNYEAQ. The CDR3 covers 14 residues. CDR3 in DNA: TGTGCCAACAAAACCGGGAAGAGAAATGAAAAACTGTTTTTT. Amino acids: CANKTGKRNEKLFF.

This clonotype was recorded a few times. CDR3 residues: CASSLQGDNSPLHF. The CDR3 nucleotides are TGTGCCAGCAGTTTACAGGGGGATAATTCACCCCTCCACTTT. This chain joins TRBV28 and TRBJ1-6, with TRBD1 matching 7 bases. Germline V gene data show CDR1 as MDHEN and CDR2 as SYDVKM. This CDR3 has 14 amino acids. V dropped 2 bases and J dropped 5; count of bases not matched to a gene: 0.